This T cell receptor beta chain is from a study of shared clonotypes between healthy human individuals. The method was immunoSEQ multiplex PCR; TCRdb's version includes in-frame clones alone and lacks a portion of them. The data show roughly 2,000,000 clones, 93% seen once. Naive CD8 cells, CD45RO-negative and positively selected for CCR7, excluded terminally differentiated effector memory CD45RA+ cells. Points on this clone: Other nucleotide sequences from this sample produce the same CDR3.

The TCR was taken from a man in his late teens or twenties in good health. Some clones in this sample may be carry-over from other donors' samples. The sample taken for sequencing was naive CD8+ T cells from PBMCs.

CDR3 sequence reads: CASSQDGGSSYEQYF. DNA of the CDR3: TGCGCCAGCAGCCAAGACGGTGGGAGCTCCTACGAGCAGTACTTC. The V and J genes are TRBV4-3 and TRBJ2-7, with D perhaps matching TRBD2 (5 bases). This CDR3 comprises 15 residues. The V gene lost 0 bases and the J gene lost 0 bases, with 9 bases spanning the gap. CDR1 and CDR2 (germline): LGHNA, YSLEER.